The rows below give T cell receptor beta chains drawn from one sample of a study of Ad26.COV2.S vaccination and SARS-CoV-2 variants. Measured with immunoSEQ multiplex PCR; TCRdb has only the in-frame clones, and not every one. The repertoire holds about 320,000 clones, with 86% as singletons. The sample consisted of peripheral blood, taken in a trial of Ad26.COV2.S vaccine versus placebo. The origin of the receptors is a person aged 18-65 years who received the Ad26.COV2.S COVID-19 vaccine or a placebo. Both conserved end residues are part of each CDR3. A D gene is named only where the DNA matches it firmly. The listing skips clone size in some rows; elsewhere it reads once, few, many or a size class.

length | D | size | J | V | CDR3 | DNA
15 | TRBD1 | - | TRBJ2-4 | TRBV3-1/TRBV3-2 | CASSRTDRGLNIQYF | TGTGCCAGCAGCCGAACGGACAGGGGGCTTAACATTCAGTACTTC
11 | - | - | TRBJ2-7 | TRBV6-2/TRBV6-3 | CASSHSYEQYF | TGTGCCAGCAGCCACTCCTACGAGCAGTACTTC
12 | - | - | TRBJ2-2 | TRBV9 | CASSVGSGELFF | TGTGCCAGCAGCGTAGGGTCCGGGGAGCTGTTTTTT
18 | - | once | TRBJ1-1 | TRBV21-1 | CASSKVAGTGGCAAEAFF | TGTGCCAGCAGCAAAGTGGCGGGGACAGGGGGCTGCGCGGCTGAAGCTTTCTTT
16 | - | - | TRBJ2-2 | TRBV5-4 | CASSLGGRVNTGELFF | TGTGCCAGCAGCTTGGGAGGACGGGTGAACACCGGGGAGCTGTTTTTT
14 | - | - | TRBJ1-5 | TRBV2 | CASSEQGGNQPQHF | TGTGCCAGCAGTGAGCAGGGTGGCAATCAGCCCCAGCATTTT
17 | TRBD1 | - | TRBJ1-1 | TRBV5-1 | CASSLAPFGQGNTEAFF | TGCGCCAGCAGCTTGGCACCCTTCGGACAGGGGAACACTGAAGCTTTCTTT
17 | TRBD2 | - | TRBJ2-7 | TRBV3-1/TRBV3-2 | CASSQDRLAEPSYEQYF | TGTGCCAGCAGCCAAGATAGGCTAGCGGAGCCCTCCTACGAGCAGTACTTC
14 | TRBD1 | - | TRBJ1-1 | TRBV4-3 | CASSQDSRGTEAFF | TGCGCCAGCAGCCAAGATTCCAGGGGGACTGAAGCTTTCTTT
11 | - | - | TRBJ2-3 | TRBV6-5 | CASIRGDTQYF | TGTGCCAGCATACGGGGAGATACGCAGTATTTT
15 | - | - | TRBJ1-2 | TRBV7-8 | CASSLGGTGNYGYTF | TGTGCCAGCAGCTTAGGGGGGACGGGTAACTATGGCTACACCTTC
15 | - | - | TRBJ1-1 | TRBV24-1 | CATSGNRGRHTEAFF | TGTGCCACCAGTGGAAACAGAGGGAGGCACACTGAAGCTTTCTTT
17 | TRBD2 | once | TRBJ2-2 | TRBV5-1 | CASSLPLAGGFTGELFF | TGCGCCAGCAGCTTGCCGCTAGCGGGGGGCTTCACCGGGGAGCTGTTTTTT
15 | TRBD1 | - | TRBJ1-2 | TRBV7-9 | CASSSGGTGVGGYTF | TGTGCCAGCAGCTCCGGGGGGACAGGGGTTGGTGGCTACACCTTC
15 | - | few | TRBJ1-3 | TRBV7-8 | CASSREGAAGNTIYF | TGTGCCAGCAGCCGAGAAGGGGCGGCTGGAAACACCATATATTTT
13 | TRBD1 | - | TRBJ1-1 | TRBV29-1 | CSVERDRGTEAFF | TGCAGCGTTGAACGGGACAGGGGAACTGAAGCTTTCTTT
16 | TRBD1 | - | TRBJ1-1 | TRBV10-3 | CAISERPGQGGTEAFF | TGTGCCATCAGTGAGAGACCGGGACAGGGGGGCACTGAAGCTTTCTTT
15 | - | - | TRBJ1-2 | TRBV5-5 | CASSLASGFLYGYTF | TGTGCCAGCAGCTTGGCCTCAGGGTTTCTCTATGGCTACACCTTC
13 | TRBD1 | - | TRBJ1-2 | TRBV6-5 | CASRNRGNYGYTF | TGTGCCAGCCGTAACAGGGGGAACTATGGCTACACCTTC
16 | - | - | TRBJ1-6 | TRBV2 | CASTLSAGSKNSPLHF | TGTGCCAGCACCCTCTCGGCAGGTTCAAAGAATTCACCCCTCCACTTT
10 | - | once | TRBJ2-7 | TRBV19 | CASGTYEQYF | TGTGCCAGTGGGACCTACGAGCAGTACTTC
17 | - | - | TRBJ1-1 | TRBV4-1 | CASSQGIQGRRNTEAFF | TGCGCCAGCAGCCAAGGGATCCAGGGGAGGAGGAACACTGAAGCTTTCTTT
14 | TRBD1 | - | TRBJ2-1 | TRBV10-3 | CAISWGQASNEQFF | TGTGCCATCAGTTGGGGACAGGCTTCCAATGAGCAGTTCTTC
12 | TRBD1 | - | TRBJ2-2 | TRBV2 | CASSQGAGELFF | TGTGCCAGCAGTCAGGGGGCCGGGGAGCTGTTTTTT
14 | - | - | TRBJ1-2 | TRBV6-6 | CASSYPPRGWGYTF | TGTGCCAGCAGTTACCCTCCCAGGGGATGGGGCTACACCTTC
12 | TRBD1 | - | TRBJ2-3 | TRBV11-3 | CASSRDRDGQYF | TGTGCCAGCAGCCGAGACAGGGATGGGCAGTATTTT
14 | - | - | TRBJ2-7 | TRBV20-1 | CSASGAGRSYEQYF | TGCAGTGCTAGTGGTGCGGGGCGATCCTACGAGCAGTACTTC
16 | TRBD1 | - | TRBJ1-1 | TRBV3-1/TRBV3-2 | CASSQDMKGGTGKAFF | TGTGCCAGCAGCCAAGATATGAAGGGAGGGACAGGGAAAGCTTTCTTT
16 | - | - | TRBJ2-3 | TRBV5-4 | CASSLKATFSTDTQYF | TGTGCCAGCAGCCTTAAGGCGACTTTCAGCACAGATACGCAGTATTTT
12 | - | - | TRBJ1-2 | TRBV14 | CASSPSTYGYTF | TGTGCCAGCAGCCCCTCGACCTATGGCTACACCTTC
14 | - | - | TRBJ2-7 | TRBV28 | CATRNNGGSYEQYF | TGTGCCACCCGTAATAATGGGGGTAGCTACGAGCAGTACTTC
14 | - | - | TRBJ2-3 | TRBV5-1 | CATTQGRRGDTQYF | TGCGCCACCACACAGGGACGGCGCGGAGATACGCAGTATTTT
13 | - | - | TRBJ1-2 | TRBV19 | CASSGGLGYGYTF | TGTGCCAGTTCGGGGGGGCTCGGCTATGGCTACACCTTC
16 | TRBD1 | - | TRBJ1-4 | TRBV5-1 | CASNPGQGAQGEKLFF | TGCGCCAGCAATCCCGGACAGGGGGCGCAAGGTGAAAAACTGTTTTTT
14 | - | few | TRBJ1-4 | TRBV18 | CASSPRWDNEKLFF | TGTGCCAGCTCACCACGATGGGATAATGAAAAACTGTTTTTT
12 | - | - | TRBJ1-1 | TRBV2 | CASTRDIAEAFF | TGTGCCAGCACTAGGGACATTGCTGAAGCTTTCTTT
13 | TRBD1 | - | TRBJ1-4 | TRBV19 | CASSTGWEEKLFF | TGTGCCAGCTCGACAGGGTGGGAGGAAAAACTGTTTTTT
15 | TRBD2 | - | TRBJ2-5 | TRBV6-1 | CASSELAGGKETQYF | TGTGCCAGCAGTGAGCTGGCGGGGGGGAAAGAGACCCAGTACTTC
17 | TRBD1 | - | TRBJ2-7 | TRBV27 | CASSAPRPGQGIYEQYF | TGTGCCAGCAGTGCACCACGACCGGGACAGGGGATTTACGAGCAGTACTTC
16 | - | - | TRBJ2-5 | TRBV12-5 | CASGPRDLFNRETQYF | TGTGCTAGTGGTCCCCGGGACTTATTCAATAGAGAGACCCAGTACTTC
16 | - | - | TRBJ2-3 | TRBV7-9 | CASSRGRVGGTDTQYF | TGTGCCAGCAGCCGTGGTCGGGTAGGCGGGACAGATACGCAGTATTTT
13 | - | - | TRBJ1-1 | TRBV30 | CAWTGSRNTEAFF | TGTGCCTGGACGGGCAGTCGAAACACTGAAGCTTTCTTT